Below, one T cell receptor beta chain is given with its context. The antigen remains unidentified. The primer mix had 60 Vbeta and 13 Jbeta primers. Method: immunoSEQ multiplex PCR; TCRdb's copy keeps in-frame clones and lacks some. This table has about 150,000 clones, around 79% appearing once. The data derive from a study of cytomegalovirus exposure and HLA in healthy donors. The study, taken as a whole, reports: In a later analysis, HLA-associated beta chains showed higher expansion and lower generation probabilities than comparable chains. The study assumed roughly uniform donor sequencing depth for presence/absence analyses.

The CDR3 covers 13 residues. Germline V gene sequence: CDR1 SGHAT, CDR2 FQNNGV. V lost 1 base and J lost 11, with 14 bases in between. The chain recombines TRBV11-2 with TRBJ1-1, with D maybe TRBD1 (5 bases). This clonotype was sampled from a woman aged 25 to 39 in good health and CMV-seronegative. Sequenced input: PBMCs. The CDR3 loop is CASSLVGGSNAFF. The CDR3 bases are TGTGCCAGCAGCTTAGTGGGGGGTAGTAACGCTTTCTTT. The full variable domain, its missing parts supplied by reference TRBV11-2 and TRBJ1-1, is EAGVAQSPRYKIIEKRQSVAFWCNPISGHATLYWYQQILGQGPKLLIQFQNNGVVDDSQLPKDRFSAERLKGVDSTLKIQPAKLEDSAVYLCASSLVGGSNAFFGQGTRLTVV.